Below are 23 T cell receptor beta chains sequenced from a single sample in a study of blood T cells in healthy people across ages. For the second PCR, which ran for roughly 6 to 12 cycles, a sample-barcoded 5' primer and a J-beta primer mix were used. TCRdb reanalysed the 5' RACE reads using MiXCR and keeps one entry per CDR3 protein. This sample has about 400,000 distinct CDR3 sequences; roughly half occur once, and the top ten carry roughly 51%. Sequencing was carried out using blood. The receptors derive from a man aged 55 to 70 in good health.

As to this clonotype: Being one base from a much bigger clone, this may be a read error. The V and J genes are TRBV3-1 and TRBJ2-1; D might be TRBD1 or TRBD2, each matching 5 bases. Looked up from germline, CDR1 is LGHDT and CDR2 is YNNKEL (reference sequence). CDR3 size: 16 residues. CDR3 sequence reads: CASSSIGESSYDEQFF. As DNA, the CDR3 is TGTGCCAGCAGCTCAATAGGGGAGAGCTCCTACGATGAGCAGTTCTTC.

This clonotype occurred a few times. The CDR3 region is CASSSGLSPTDTQYF. CDR3 in DNA: TGTGCCAGCAGCTCAGGACTATCCCCCACAGATACGCAGTATTTT. The gene calls are TRBV7-2 and TRBJ2-3; the D gene is possibly TRBD2 (6 bases). CDR3 length: 15 amino acids. Germline lookup yields CDR1 SGHTA and CDR2 FQGNSA. Trimming took 4 bases from V and 2 from J, leaving 13 bases between them.

V gene TRBV6-2 or TRBV6-3 combines with J gene TRBJ2-3; D is possibly TRBD2 (6 bases). The CDR3 length is 16 residues. The V end lost 4 bases, the J end lost 5 bases, and 19 bases lay between the germline ends. Germline V lookup: CDR1 MNHEY, CDR2 SVGEGT. CDR3 loop: CASSSGPGLREDTQYF. The CDR3 DNA follows: TGTGCCAGCAGTTCGGGCCCCGGCTTGCGGGAAGATACGCAGTATTTT.

CDR3: CSARDISSSSYNEQFF. Here the CDR3 DNA reads TGCAGTGCTAGAGATATCTCCAGCAGCTCCTACAATGAGCAGTTCTTC. The chain joins TRBV20-1 to TRBJ2-1; D is ambiguous. CDR3 length: 16 amino acids. V dropped 0 bases and J dropped 0 bases, with 12 bases sitting between them. The germline CDR1 and CDR2 sequences are DFQATT and SNEGSKA (reference sequence).

The chain employs TRBV24-1 and TRBJ2-1; no clear D gene. CDR1 KGHDR and CDR2 SFDVKD come from the germline V gene. Deletions cut 2 bases from V and 9 bases from J, with 10 bases between. CDR3 length: 13 amino acids. The CDR3 nucleotides are TGTGCCACCAGTGATTCCAATCGCCCTGAGCAGTTCTTC. Encoded protein: CATSDSNRPEQFF.

V and J are TRBV6-1 and TRBJ1-6; TRBD1 aligns across 7 bases. Germline values: CDR1 MNHNS, CDR2 SASEGT. The trim removed 2 bases at V and 10 bases at J, leaving 5 bases unmatched. The CDR3 is made up of 14 amino acids. The CDR3 reads CASSERGGRSPLHF. DNA for the CDR3: TGTGCCAGCAGTGAACGAGGGGGCAGGTCACCCCTCCACTTT.

This clonotype has only a few counts. The genes are TRBV30 and TRBJ2-7, with TRBD1 matching 7 bases. Germline CDR1 and CDR2: GTSNPN and SVGIG (reference sequence). The CDR3 contains 13 residues. V gave up 2 bases and J gave up 7 bases; unmatched junction bases: 8. CDR3 sequence: CAWSRDRDREQYF. The CDR3 nucleotides are TGTGCCTGGAGTAGGGACAGAGACAGGGAGCAGTACTTC.

The V call is TRBV20-1, the J call TRBJ2-5, with 10 bases fitting TRBD2. Per the germline V gene, CDR1 is DFQATT and CDR2 is SNEGSKA (reference sequence). V gave up 0 bases and J gave up 3 bases; unmatched junction bases: 7. This CDR3 spans 16 amino acids. Here the CDR3 reads CSARDWSGGAKETQYF. CDR3 coding DNA: TGCAGTGCTAGAGATTGGAGCGGGGGGGCCAAAGAGACCCAGTACTTC.

V usage is TRBV6-6 and J usage is TRBJ1-1; a weak D match, TRBD1 (6 bases). V was cut by 6 bases and J by 1 base, with 9 bases left in between. The CDR3 is 13 residues long. Per the germline V gene, CDR1 is MNHNY and CDR2 is SVGAGI (reference sequence). CDR3 sequence: CASRLTGNTEAFF. The CDR3, as DNA: TGTGCCAGCAGACTGACAGGGAACACTGAAGCTTTCTTT.

The chain carries TRBV28 and TRBJ1-5; D ambiguous. Germline CDR1 and CDR2: MDHEN and SYDVKM. The CDR3 totals 14 residues. The germline V and J ends were trimmed by 2 bases and 0 bases, with 5 bases remaining between them. This CDR3 reads CASSLLNSNQPQHF. Here the CDR3 DNA reads TGTGCCAGCAGTTTACTGAATAGCAATCAGCCCCAGCATTTT. Based on the CDR3 plus reference TRBV28 and TRBJ1-5, the full variable domain is DVKVTQSSRYLVKRTGEKVFLECVQDMDHENMFWYRQDPGLGLRLIYFSYDVKMKEKGDIPEGYSVSREKKERFSLILESASTNQTSMYLCASSLLNSNQPQHFGDGTRLSIL.

CDR3 DNA sequence: TGTGCCACCAGCAGTGTGACAGGGGTGGGGGAAAAACTGTTTTTT. Amino acid sequence: CATSSVTGVGEKLFF. The gene calls are TRBV15 and TRBJ1-4, with 8 bases identical to TRBD1. Germline V gene lookup returns CDR1 LNHNV and CDR2 YYDKDF (reference sequence). The CDR3 loop spans 15 amino acids. V trimming: 3 bases; J trimming: 8 bases; junction bases outside the gene matches: 8.

The chain couples TRBV4-3 to TRBJ1-4; 8 bases line up with TRBD1. Germline CDR1 is LGHNA and CDR2 is YSLEER. V lost 6 bases and J lost 4; bases outside the gene matches: 4. This CDR3 is built from 14 residues. The CDR3 coding sequence is TGCGCCAGCAGGCCAGGGGGCGATAATGAAAAACTGTTTTTT. The encoded protein is CASRPGGDNEKLFF.

This clonotype was seen repeatedly, ten times or more. The chain uses TRBV28 and TRBJ2-4, with no clear D. The DNA matches TRBJ2-7 better at its end, which makes the J call doubtful. The CDR3 runs 10 residues. Germline V gene data show CDR1 as MDHEN and CDR2 as SYDVKM. The CDR3 loop is CASGPREQYF. The CDR3, as DNA: TGTGCCAGCGGGCCTCGCGAGCAGTACTTC.

This clonotype was counted ten times or more. The junction departs from germline at one end; a sequencing error may be responsible. This chain links TRBV5-1 with TRBJ2-7, with TRBD1 matching over 8 bases. Germline V gives CDR1 SGHRS, CDR2 YFSETQ. The CDR3 sequence is 14 residues long. CDR3 loop: CASSPRTGSYEQYF. The CDR3 coding sequence is TGTGCCAGCAGCCCGCGGACAGGGTCCTACGAGCAGTACTTC.

The chain uses TRBV4-2 and TRBJ2-1, with TRBD2 matching over 11 bases. Germline assignment: CDR1 LGHNA and CDR2 YNFKEQ. The ends lost 0 bases at V and 6 bases at J; junction bases unmatched: 4. The CDR3 is made up of 16 amino acids. The CDR3, as DNA: TGTGCCAGCAGCCAAGATCCTAGCGGGGGGAGCAATGAGCAGTTCTTC. Translated, it gives CASSQDPSGGSNEQFF.

The chain is built from TRBV12-3 or TRBV12-4 and TRBJ1-2; D ambiguous. V was pared by 3 bases and J by 5 bases, with 13 bases between. The CDR3 is 14 amino acids. CDR3 sequence reads: CASSFTPRRYGYTF. Here the CDR3 DNA reads TGTGCCAGCAGTTTTACGCCCCGACGTTATGGCTACACCTTC.

The chain couples TRBV20-1 to TRBJ2-7, with 7 bases identical to TRBD2. Germline CDR1 is DFQATT and CDR2 is SNEGSKA (reference sequence). The CDR3 covers 15 residues. V shed 3 bases and J 3 bases; nucleotides not matched to a gene: 11. CDR3: CSASPSTSSLYEQYF. CDR3 in DNA: TGCAGTGCTAGCCCGTCGACTAGCTCCCTCTACGAGCAGTACTTC.

In this sample, this clonotype turned up many times. This rearrangement joins TRBV25-1 to TRBJ1-4; 8 bases line up with TRBD1. In germline, CDR1 is MGHDK, CDR2 SYGVNS. The CDR3 is made up of 13 amino acids. Trimming cost V 6 bases and J 3 bases; bases outside gene matches: 0. This CDR3 reads CASRQGANEKLFF. The CDR3 DNA reads as TGTGCCAGCAGACAGGGGGCTAATGAAAAACTGTTTTTT.

There are a few counts of this clonotype. The chain has TRBV6-1 and TRBJ2-7; D remains ambiguous. CDR3 length equals 15 residues. Germline lookup yields CDR1 MNHNS and CDR2 SASEGT. V lost 4 bases, J lost 0 bases, and 13 bases lay in between. The CDR3 loop reads CASSVEQIFSYEQYF. The CDR3, as DNA: TGTGCCAGCAGTGTTGAACAGATTTTCTCCTACGAGCAGTACTTC.

This clonotype was seen only a few times. The chain employs TRBV7-8 and TRBJ1-2; D possibly corresponds to TRBD1 (5 bases). The germline V gene encodes CDR1 SGHVS and CDR2 FQNEAQ. The CDR3 is 15 amino acids. V lost 4 bases to trimming and J lost 8 bases, with 20 bases between them. The chain's CDR3 is CASSSTRTGPEGYTF. In DNA, the CDR3 is TGTGCCAGCAGCTCTACCCGCACAGGTCCCGAAGGCTACACCTTC.

V gene TRBV6-5 combines with J gene TRBJ2-3, with 10 bases matching TRBD2. After removal of 6 bases from V and 3 bases from J, the junction contained 6 bases not matched to a gene. The CDR3 is 15 amino acids. Germline V gene sequence: CDR1 MNHEY, CDR2 SVGAGI. The CDR3 nucleotides read TGTGCCAGCAGCCCACTAGCGGGAAAGACAGATACGCAGTATTTT. Its translation is CASSPLAGKTDTQYF.

This clonotype was picked up a small number of times. This rearrangement joins TRBV29-1 to TRBJ2-3, with no clear D. Germline assignment: CDR1 SQVTM and CDR2 ANQGSEA. The CDR3 runs to 11 residues. V was cut by 3 bases and J by 2 bases, with 3 bases left in between. The CDR3 DNA is TGCAGCGTTGATATCACAGATACGCAGTATTTT. It specifies CSVDITDTQYF.

This clonotype was counted a few times. The chain links TRBV2 to TRBJ2-5; D tentatively reads TRBD1 or TRBD2 (5 bases each). This CDR3 comprises 15 residues. The V end was cut by 6 bases, the J end by 2 bases, with 16 bases between. Germline-derived CDR1 and CDR2 are SNHLY and FYNNEI. The CDR3 nucleotides read TGTGCCAGCAGCCGAGGGGCACAAATTCAAGAGACCCAGTACTTC. Amino acid sequence: CASSRGAQIQETQYF. Complete variable domain (other parts from reference TRBV2 and TRBJ2-5): EPEVTQTPSHQVTQMGQEVILRCVPISNHLYFYWYRQILGQKVEFLVSFYNNEISEKSEIFDDQFSVERPDGSNFTLKIRSTKLEDSAMYFCASSRGAQIQETQYFGPGTRLLVL.